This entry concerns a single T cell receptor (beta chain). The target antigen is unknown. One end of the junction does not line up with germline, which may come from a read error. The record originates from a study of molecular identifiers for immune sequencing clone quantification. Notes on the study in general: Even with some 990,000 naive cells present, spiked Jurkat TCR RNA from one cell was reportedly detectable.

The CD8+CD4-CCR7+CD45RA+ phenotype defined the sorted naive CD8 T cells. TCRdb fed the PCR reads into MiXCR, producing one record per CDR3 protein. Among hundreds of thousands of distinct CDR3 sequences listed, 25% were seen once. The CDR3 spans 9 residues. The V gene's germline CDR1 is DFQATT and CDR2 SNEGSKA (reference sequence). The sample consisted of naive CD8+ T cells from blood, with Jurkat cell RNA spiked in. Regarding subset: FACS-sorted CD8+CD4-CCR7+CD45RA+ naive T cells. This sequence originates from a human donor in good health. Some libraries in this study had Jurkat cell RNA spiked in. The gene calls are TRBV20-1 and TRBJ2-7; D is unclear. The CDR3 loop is CRAAYERYF. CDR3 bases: TGCCGTGCAGCCTACGAGCGGTACTTC.